The source of this TCR beta chain is a study of shared clonotypes between healthy human individuals (dated by TCRdb to 2020 to 2022). Describing the broader study: A few men and two women, aged 18 to 49 years, made up the cohort. The study deeply sequenced blood TCR repertoires of 5 or 6 healthy adults to estimate repertoire size and the extent of clonotype sharing between individuals. Each donor's leukapheresis produced roughly between about 0.85 and 10 billion PBMCs. For each donor, three plates each were used for CD4 naive and CD4 memory, two plates were used for CD8 naive, and one plate was used for CD8 memory. To increase sequencing depth and limit assay-specific biases, TCR repertoire library preparation and sequencing were carried out by different laboratories using diverse techniques. Broader findings and caveats from the paper: Naive subsets generally had larger estimated clonotype richness than memory subsets did. Clonotypes shared by all four sorted-subset donors showed higher generation probabilities than non-shared clonotypes. Pairwise subsampling indicated that sequencing depth was expected to affect the degree of clonotype sharing among donors. Only blood was sampled, and tissue TCR repertoires likely differ from those in blood. Incomplete sequencing was indicated by rarefaction of sorted-subset datasets, despite the large sequencing depth. Across several donors, 4.5% to 6.5% of naive CD4, 3% to 3.5% of naive CD8, 2.3% of memory CD4, and 0.4% to 0.45% of memory CD8 clonotypes were shared. Because the study included only a small number of donors, the genetic and exposure-history diversity represented was limited.

V and J are truncated by 0 bases and 5 bases respectively, leaving an intervening sequence of 8 bases. The CDR3 starts with the cysteine, ends with the phenylalanine, and has 13 residues. The read is trimmed to its CDR3 DNA, 39 bases read in frame from base 1. From the germline V gene, CDR1 is ENHRY and CDR2 is SYGVKD. A word on this clone: Its cognate antigen has yet to be identified. Base qualities are not recorded, but no much larger clone differs from it by a single base.

Using the deep immunoSEQ assay, multiplex PCR amplified TCR CDR3 regions from genomic DNA. For each cell subset, the extracted genomic DNA was distributed evenly across all wells of several immunoSEQ 96-well plates, and each plate served as one replicate. For sorted subsets, each replicate PCR was loaded with approximately 190 ng genomic DNA, equivalent to 30,000 or so T cell genomes. Purified libraries were measured with a Qubit 3.0 fluorometer, size-checked on a Bioanalyzer 2100, and measured again with the KAPA Library Quantification kit. Every immunoSEQ 96-well plate was sequenced on a separate single-read 150-cycle Illumina NextSeq 550 flow cell. Per the authors' processing: Because only junctional sequences without quality scores were contained in the immunoSEQ output, filtering matching that applied to full-length reads could not be performed. To assign V/J genes and CDR3, sequences were annotated against IMGT germline references using PyIR, a Python wrapper for IgBLAST v1.9. Reads with weak V/J assignments (E-value above 1e-6), missing CDR3, stop codons, out-of-frame junctions, or ambiguous translated residues were removed. A V3J clonotype was defined by an identical inferred V gene, J gene, and CDR3 amino acid sequence. The percentage overlap between two repertoires was calculated by dividing the number of shared unique clonotypes by the size of the smaller repertoire. Repertoire richness was assessed with RTK rarefaction, the Chao1 estimator, and Recon v2.1 estimates of unobserved clonotypes. OLGA was used to compute generation probabilities for all TCRbeta clonotypes that the gDNA method yielded from a handful of donors. TCRdb obtained this table from immuneACCESS and retained in-frame rearrangements with V and J assigned. These tables miss some clones; where compared with another copy, unresolved V genes account for less than half of the shortfall, and the remainder is unexplained. For V, J and clone size, that table is used; D and trimming come from the DNA. The sample table holds approximately 1.5 million clones, of which 95% to 99% were seen once. The leading ten clones occupy approximately 0.44% of the sample.

Donors were healthy HIV-negative adults with no recently reported acute infections or vaccinations. All donors were Caucasian adults living in Nashville, Tennessee, USA. CD4+ T cells were enriched by magnetic negative selection; naive cells were then positively selected on CD45RA, and the negative fraction formed the memory subset. Blood was obtained by leukapheresis, after which PBMCs were separated by Ficoll-Histopaque density gradient centrifugation and cryopreserved in liquid nitrogen vapor phase. Analytical flow cytometry was used to check the purity and quantity of each magnetically sorted T cell population. Genomic DNA was isolated from each sorted fraction and quantified by UV absorbance on a Nanodrop 2000c.

The sequencing sample was made of naive CD4+ T cells sorted from blood. The cell subset or site label, read with the paper, signifies: CD45RA+ positively selected. This clonotype was sampled from a man under 40 in good health. The chain joins TRBV10-3 to TRBJ2-7; the D segment might be TRBD1 or TRBD2, since each matches 5 bases. The CDR3 reads CAISESEGNEQYF. The nucleotide sequence reads as follows: TGTGCCATCAGTGAGTCCGAGGGGAACGAGCAGTACTTC.